Listed here are 22 T cell receptor beta chains from one sample, sequenced in a study of control samples from healthy donors and cancer patients. Profiling relied on immunoSEQ multiplex PCR, and the TCRdb table lists in-frame clones only, not all of them. The sample lists about 77,000 clones, roughly 92% occurring once. What was sequenced was blood. Every receptor here comes from a woman in her fifties or sixties in good health.

In DNA form, the CDR3 reads TGTGCCAGCAGATCCGGGACAGGGGGTAACTATGGCTACACCTTC. Protein product: CASRSGTGGNYGYTF. This chain uses TRBV19 with TRBJ1-2; 11 nucleotides agree with TRBD1. Germline CDR1 LNHDA, CDR2 SQIVND (reference sequence). With V trimmed by 9 bases and J by 1 base, 7 bases remained unmatched. The CDR3 runs 15 residues.

This chain uses TRBV6-5 with TRBJ2-3; D uncertain. CDR1 MNHEY and CDR2 SVGAGI come from the germline V gene. Between the trimmed V and J ends, which lost 2 bases and 2 bases, there was a span of 11 bases. This CDR3 comprises 15 residues. CDR3 amino acids: CASSYRYMATDTQYF. The CDR3 DNA is TGTGCCAGCAGTTACCGGTATATGGCCACAGATACGCAGTATTTT.

Here the CDR3 reads CASSPRQGSGTGELFF. CDR3 nucleotides: TGTGCCAGCAGCCCACGACAGGGGTCTGGCACCGGGGAGCTGTTTTTT. The V call is TRBV3-1 (or the pseudogene TRBV3-2), the J call TRBJ2-2; 8 bases agree with TRBD1. The CDR3 has 16 amino acids. Germline V CDR1 and CDR2: LGHDT, YNNKEL (reference sequence). The J segment lost 4 bases and the V segment lost 4 bases, leaving 8 bases of the junction unmatched.

The chain employs TRBV5-4 and TRBJ2-2; 14 nucleotides align to TRBD2. The CDR3 is 18 residues long. Trimming cost V 4 bases and J 6 bases; bases outside gene matches: 11. Germline CDR1 reads SGHNT; CDR2 reads YYREEE (reference sequence). In DNA form, the CDR3 reads TGTGCCAGCAGCGGGGGGACTAGCGGGAGTCATGGGCCCGGGGAGCTGTTTTTT. This translates into CASSGGTSGSHGPGELFF. The full variable domain, completed using reference TRBV5-4 and TRBJ2-2, is ETGVTQSPTHLIKTRGQQVTLRCSSQSGHNTVSWYQQALGQGPQFIFQYYREEENGRGNFPPRFSGLQFPNYSSELNVNALELDDSALYLCASSGGTSGSHGPGELFFGEGSRLTVL.

The chain combines TRBV11-2 with TRBJ1-1; D is ambiguous. V was trimmed by 1 base and J by 1 base, leaving 10 bases between them. Germline assignment: CDR1 SGHAT and CDR2 FQNNGV. This CDR3 contains 15 residues. For the CDR3, the DNA is TGTGCCAGCAGCTTAGGGTTAGGGAAGAACACTGAAGCTTTCTTT. Its translation is CASSLGLGKNTEAFF.

This clone was seen a single time. The chain links TRBV2 to TRBJ1-2; no clear D gene. This CDR3 has 12 amino acids. The V gene lost 3 bases and the J gene lost 1 base, with 3 bases spanning the gap. Germline V gene lookup returns CDR1 SNHLY and CDR2 FYNNEI. The CDR3 protein is CASSDVNYGYTF. The CDR3 DNA sequence: TGTGCCAGCAGTGATGTTAACTATGGCTACACCTTC.

This clone was seen a single time. The chain recombines TRBV12-3 or TRBV12-4 with TRBJ1-1; a weak D match, TRBD1 (6 bases). The CDR3 totals 13 residues. Trimming stripped 5 bases from V and 4 bases from J, with 11 bases between. The CDR3 loop reads CASSNRGATEAFF. The DNA for the CDR3 is TGTGCCAGCAGTAATAGGGGGGCCACTGAAGCTTTCTTT.

The chain is built from TRBV27 and TRBJ1-1; D might be TRBD1 (5 bases). CDR3 length: 14 residues. Trimming shortened V by 6 bases and J by 8 bases, and 19 bases separated the two germline ends. Germline loops: CDR1 MNHEY, CDR2 SMNVEV (reference sequence). CDR3 in amino acids: CASRSLGASSEAFF. Written as DNA, the CDR3 is TGTGCCAGCAGGTCTCTCGGGGCGTCTAGCGAAGCTTTCTTT.

This chain uses TRBV4-3 with TRBJ2-4, with D possibly matching TRBD1 (6 bases). CDR1 and CDR2 (germline): LGHNA, YSLEER. Trimming stripped 0 bases from V and 6 bases from J, with 12 bases between. The CDR3 is 15 residues long. DNA for the CDR3: TGCGCCAGCAGCCAAGATACAGGGAATCGAAACATTCAGTACTTC. Its translation: CASSQDTGNRNIQYF.

As concerns this clone: At the DNA level, this CDR3 is encoded by other sequences in the same sample as well. V usage is TRBV10-3 and J usage is TRBJ1-2, with TRBD1 matching 7 bases. Germline assignment: CDR1 ENHRY and CDR2 SYGVKD. V dropped 11 bases and J dropped 1; count of bases not matched to a gene: 16. This CDR3 is 16 amino acids long. CDR3 DNA sequence: TGTGCCTCCGGTGGGGGCAGGGGGTCCCGTAACTATGGCTACACCTTC. It encodes CASGGGRGSRNYGYTF.

This clone was seen only once. The chain has TRBV7-9 and TRBJ2-1; D unclear. The CDR3 consists of 13 residues. Deletions cut 6 bases from V and 8 bases from J, with 14 bases between. Germline CDR1 SEHNR, CDR2 FQNEAQ (reference sequence). The CDR3 region has the DNA TGTGCCAGCAGGCCGGGCACTTGGGATGAGCAGTTCTTC. Its protein is CASRPGTWDEQFF. The whole variable domain, remainder taken from reference TRBV7-9 and TRBJ2-1, is DTGVSQNPRHKITKRGQNVTFRCDPISEHNRLYWYRQTLGQGPEFLTYFQNEAQLEKSRLLSDRFSAERPKGSFSTLEIQRTEQGDSAMYLCASRPGTWDEQFFGPGTRLTVL.

CDR3 amino acids: CASSRGQGGFYGYTF. In DNA form, the CDR3 reads TGTGCCAGCAGCCGAGGACAGGGAGGATTCTATGGCTACACCTTC. The chain combines TRBV27 with TRBJ1-2, with 8 bases that match TRBD1. The CDR3 is made up of 15 amino acids. Germline values: CDR1 MNHEY, CDR2 SMNVEV (reference sequence). V lost 6 bases to trimming and J lost 4 bases; unmatched junction nucleotides: 10.

The rearrangement uses TRBV19 and TRBJ1-2, with D possibly matching TRBD1 (6 bases). From germline, CDR1 is LNHDA and CDR2 SQIVND (reference sequence). The V end lost 7 bases, the J end lost 2 bases, and 11 bases lay between the germline ends. The CDR3 has 13 residues. CDR3 residues: CASNDGQNYGYTF. The CDR3, as DNA: TGTGCCAGTAACGATGGACAGAACTATGGCTACACCTTC.

The chain has TRBV18 and TRBJ1-6; TRBD1 aligns across 7 bases. After removal of 8 bases from V and 6 bases from J, the junction contained 4 bases not matched to a gene. CDR3 size: 13 residues. The germline CDR1 and CDR2 sequences are KGHSH and LQKENI. CDR3 nucleotides: TGTGCCAGCGCCCGGGACAGTAATTCACCCCTCCACTTT. This sequence encodes CASARDSNSPLHF.

The rearrangement uses TRBV4-1 and TRBJ1-4; the D is unclear. This CDR3 has 13 residues. CDR1 and CDR2 (germline): MGHRA, YSYEKL. Between the trimmed V and J ends, which lost 4 bases and 8 bases, there was a span of 11 bases. The CDR3 reads CASSRLLGEKLFF. DNA of the CDR3: TGCGCCAGCAGCCGCCTCCTAGGGGAAAAACTGTTTTTT.

This chain connects TRBV30 to TRBJ1-1, with D maybe TRBD1 (6 bases). V was clipped by 7 bases and J by 1 base, with 13 bases between them. This CDR3 region has 13 residues. Germline CDR1 reads GTSNPN; CDR2 reads SVGIG (reference sequence). The CDR3 sequence is CASSSGANTEAFF. CDR3 bases: TGTGCCTCTAGTTCAGGGGCGAACACTGAAGCTTTCTTT.

The rearrangement links TRBV6-5 to TRBJ2-2; 9 bases fit TRBD1. Trimming took 4 bases from V and 4 from J; bases not matched to a gene: 7. Germline-derived CDR1 and CDR2 are MNHEY and SVGAGI. This CDR3 is built from 16 residues. In DNA, the CDR3 is TGTGCCAGCAGTTCACCGGGACAGGGATTCACCGGGGAGCTGTTTTTT. This encodes CASSSPGQGFTGELFF.

This clone was seen a single time. This sequence joins TRBV27 and TRBJ2-4; D is perhaps TRBD1 (6 bases). Trimming left V 6 bases short and J 5 bases short, with 20 bases between. In germline, CDR1 is MNHEY, CDR2 SMNVEV (reference sequence). CDR3 length: 16 residues. For the CDR3, the DNA is TGTGCCAGCAGCCCAAAGACAGACAGGATCGAAAACATTCAGTACTTC. Translating it yields CASSPKTDRIENIQYF.

The chain combines TRBV7-2 with TRBJ1-3; D is perhaps TRBD1 (5 bases). The CDR3 covers 16 residues. Germline CDR1 reads SGHTA; CDR2 reads FQGNSA. The V end was cut by 1 base, the J end by 4 bases, with 14 bases between. CDR3 amino acids: CASSLVAGAQGNTIYF. In DNA, the CDR3 is TGTGCCAGCAGCTTAGTAGCTGGGGCTCAGGGAAACACCATATATTTT.

This clone was observed once. The chain has TRBV27 and TRBJ2-1; D gene uncertain. The CDR3 spans 13 residues. Germline V gene lookup returns CDR1 MNHEY and CDR2 SMNVEV (reference sequence). V dropped 3 bases and J dropped 5 bases, with 8 bases sitting between them. CDR3 nucleotides: TGTGCCAGCAGTTTTTATGGAAACAATGAGCAGTTCTTC. This encodes CASSFYGNNEQFF.

The chain couples TRBV2 to TRBJ2-2, with 8 bases that match TRBD1. This CDR3 is built from 14 residues. In germline, CDR1 is SNHLY, CDR2 FYNNEI. Trimming cost V 7 bases and J 6 bases; bases outside gene matches: 7. CDR3 amino acids: CASNDRGSAGELFF. For the CDR3, the DNA is TGTGCCAGCAACGACAGGGGATCAGCCGGGGAGCTGTTTTTT.

The chain joins TRBV28 to TRBJ2-7; a weak D match, TRBD2 (6 bases). The germline V gene encodes CDR1 MDHEN and CDR2 SYDVKM. Between the trimmed V and J ends, which lost 6 bases and 1 base, there was a span of 16 bases. The CDR3 spans 15 residues. The CDR3 region has the DNA TGTGCCAGCAGGGGGGGAGCGGGTCTTTCCTACGAGCAGTACTTC. This sequence encodes CASRGGAGLSYEQYF.